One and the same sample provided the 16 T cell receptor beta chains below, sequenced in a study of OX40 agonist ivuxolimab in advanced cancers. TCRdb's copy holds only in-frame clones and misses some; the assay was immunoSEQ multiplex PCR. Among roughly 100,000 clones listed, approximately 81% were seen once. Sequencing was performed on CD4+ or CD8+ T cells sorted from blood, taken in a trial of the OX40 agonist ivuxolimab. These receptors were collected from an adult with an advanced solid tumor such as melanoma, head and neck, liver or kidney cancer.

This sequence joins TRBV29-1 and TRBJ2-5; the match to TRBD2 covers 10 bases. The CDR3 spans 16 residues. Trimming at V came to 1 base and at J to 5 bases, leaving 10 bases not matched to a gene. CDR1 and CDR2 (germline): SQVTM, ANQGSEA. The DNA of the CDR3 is TGCAGCGTTGAAGGGACTAGCGGTGGGGGTTACGAGACCCAGTACTTC. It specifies CSVEGTSGGGYETQYF.

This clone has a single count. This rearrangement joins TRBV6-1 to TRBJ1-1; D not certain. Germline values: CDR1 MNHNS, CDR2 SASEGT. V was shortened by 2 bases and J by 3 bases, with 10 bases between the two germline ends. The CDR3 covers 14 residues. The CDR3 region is CASSETVTYTEAFF. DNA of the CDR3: TGTGCCAGCAGTGAAACGGTAACCTACACTGAAGCTTTCTTT.

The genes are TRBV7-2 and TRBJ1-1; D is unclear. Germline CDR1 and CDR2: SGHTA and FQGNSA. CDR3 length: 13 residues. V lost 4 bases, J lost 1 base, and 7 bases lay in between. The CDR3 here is CASSSNPNTEAFF. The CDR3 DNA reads TGTGCCAGCAGCTCAAACCCGAACACTGAAGCTTTCTTT.

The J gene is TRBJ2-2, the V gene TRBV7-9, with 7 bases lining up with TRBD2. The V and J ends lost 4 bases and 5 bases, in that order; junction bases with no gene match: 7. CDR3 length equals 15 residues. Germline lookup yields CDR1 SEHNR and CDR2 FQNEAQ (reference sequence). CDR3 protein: CASSSGGGRTGELFF. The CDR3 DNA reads TGTGCCAGCAGCTCAGGCGGGGGAAGGACCGGGGAGCTGTTTTTT. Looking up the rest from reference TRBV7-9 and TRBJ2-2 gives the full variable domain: DTGVSQNPRHKITKRGQNVTFRCDPISEHNRLYWYRQTLGQGPEFLTYFQNEAQLEKSRLLSDRFSAERPKGSFSTLEIQRTEQGDSAMYLCASSSGGGRTGELFFGEGSRLTVL.

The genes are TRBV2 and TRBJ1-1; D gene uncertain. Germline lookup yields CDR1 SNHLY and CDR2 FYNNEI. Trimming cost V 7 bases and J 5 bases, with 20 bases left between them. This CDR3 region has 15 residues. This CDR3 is CASIIDPGFRTEAFF. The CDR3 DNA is TGTGCCAGCATCATCGACCCGGGATTCAGGACTGAAGCTTTCTTT.

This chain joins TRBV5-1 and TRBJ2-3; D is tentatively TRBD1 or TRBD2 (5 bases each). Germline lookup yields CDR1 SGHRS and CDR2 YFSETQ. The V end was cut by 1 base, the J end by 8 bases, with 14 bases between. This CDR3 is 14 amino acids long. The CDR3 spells CASSLLTGPGTQYF. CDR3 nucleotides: TGCGCCAGCAGCTTGCTGACGGGGCCAGGTACGCAGTATTTT.

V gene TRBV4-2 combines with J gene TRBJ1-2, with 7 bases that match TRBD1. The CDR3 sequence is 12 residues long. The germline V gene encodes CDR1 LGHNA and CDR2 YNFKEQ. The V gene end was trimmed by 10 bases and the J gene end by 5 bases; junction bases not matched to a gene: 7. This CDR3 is CATGQPAYGYTF. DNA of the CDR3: TGTGCCACGGGACAGCCGGCGTATGGCTACACCTTC.

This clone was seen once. The chain's CDR3 is CASGLGDNYEQYF. CDR3 DNA: TGTGCTAGTGGTTTGGGGGACAACTACGAGCAGTACTTC. This rearrangement joins TRBV12-5 to TRBJ2-7; perhaps TRBD1 as D (6 bases). Germline loops: CDR1 LGHNT, CDR2 FRNRAP. V was clipped by 1 base and J by 3 bases, with 7 bases between them. The CDR3 length is 13 residues. Variable domain in full (rest from reference TRBV12-5 and TRBJ2-7): DARVTQTPRHKVTEMGQEVTMRCQPILGHNTVFWYRQTMMQGLELLAYFRNRAPLDDSGMPKDRFSAEMPDATLATLKIQPSEPRDSAVYFCASGLGDNYEQYFGPGTRLTVT.

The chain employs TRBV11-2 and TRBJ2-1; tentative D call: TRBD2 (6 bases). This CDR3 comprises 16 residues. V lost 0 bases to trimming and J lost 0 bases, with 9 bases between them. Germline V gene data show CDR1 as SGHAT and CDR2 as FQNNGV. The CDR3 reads CASSLERGSSYNEQFF. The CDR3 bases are TGTGCCAGCAGCTTAGAGCGGGGAAGCTCCTACAATGAGCAGTTCTTC.

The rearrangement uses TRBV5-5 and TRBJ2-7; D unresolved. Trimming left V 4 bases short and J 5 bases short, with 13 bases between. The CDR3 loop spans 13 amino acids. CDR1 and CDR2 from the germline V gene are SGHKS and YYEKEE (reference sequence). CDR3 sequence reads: CASSPNSLNEQYF. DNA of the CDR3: TGTGCCAGCAGCCCGAACAGCCTTAACGAGCAGTACTTC.

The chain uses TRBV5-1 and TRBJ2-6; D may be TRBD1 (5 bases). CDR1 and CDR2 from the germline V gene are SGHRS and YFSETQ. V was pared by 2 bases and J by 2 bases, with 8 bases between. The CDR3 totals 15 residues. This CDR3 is CASSFLTAGANVLTF. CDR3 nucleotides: TGCGCCAGCAGCTTTTTGACAGCTGGGGCCAACGTCCTGACTTTC. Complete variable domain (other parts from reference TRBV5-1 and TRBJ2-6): KAGVTQTPRYLIKTRGQQVTLSCSPISGHRSVSWYQQTPGQGLQFLFEYFSETQRNKGNFPGRFSGRQFSNSRSEMNVSTLELGDSALYLCASSFLTAGANVLTFGAGSRLTVL.

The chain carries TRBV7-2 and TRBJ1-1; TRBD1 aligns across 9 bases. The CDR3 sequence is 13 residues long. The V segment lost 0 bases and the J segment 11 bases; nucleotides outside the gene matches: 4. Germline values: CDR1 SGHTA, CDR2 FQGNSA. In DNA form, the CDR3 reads TGTGCCAGCAGCTTAGCTACAGGGGGCGAGGCTTTCTTT. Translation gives CASSLATGGEAFF.

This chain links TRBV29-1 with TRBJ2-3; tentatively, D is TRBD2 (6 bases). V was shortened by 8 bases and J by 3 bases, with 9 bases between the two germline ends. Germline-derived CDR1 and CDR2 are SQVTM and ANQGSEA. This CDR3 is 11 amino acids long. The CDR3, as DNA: TGCAGCCAGGCGGGGACAGATACGCAGTATTTT. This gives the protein CSQAGTDTQYF.

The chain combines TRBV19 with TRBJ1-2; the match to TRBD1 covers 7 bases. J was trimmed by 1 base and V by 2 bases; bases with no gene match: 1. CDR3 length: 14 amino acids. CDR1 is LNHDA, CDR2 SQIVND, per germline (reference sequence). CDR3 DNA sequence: TGTGCCAGTAGTATACAGGGGGTTAACTATGGCTACACCTTC. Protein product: CASSIQGVNYGYTF. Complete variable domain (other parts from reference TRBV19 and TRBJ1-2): DGGITQSPKYLFRKEGQNVTLSCEQNLNHDAMYWYRQDPGQGLRLIYYSQIVNDFQKGDIAEGYSVSREKKESFPLTVTSAQKNPTAFYLCASSIQGVNYGYTFGSGTRLTVV.

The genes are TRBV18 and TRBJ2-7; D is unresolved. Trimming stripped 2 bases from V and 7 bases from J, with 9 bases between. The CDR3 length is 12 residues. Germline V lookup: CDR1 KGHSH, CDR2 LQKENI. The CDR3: CASSPTAQEQYF. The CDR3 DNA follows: TGTGCCAGCTCACCAACGGCTCAAGAGCAGTACTTC.

This CDR3 is CASRSGTRNSPLHF. CDR3 bases: TGTGCCAGCAGGTCCGGGACGAGGAATTCACCCCTCCACTTT. This rearrangement joins TRBV28 to TRBJ1-6, with D possibly matching TRBD1 (5 bases). The V gene's germline CDR1 is MDHEN and CDR2 SYDVKM. The CDR3 length is 14 residues. Trimming cost V 6 bases and J 7 bases, with 13 bases left between them.